The 17 T cell receptor beta chains in this list originate from one sample, sequenced in a study of Graves' ophthalmopathy and Graves' hyperthyroidism. Amplification of the TCR beta CDR3 regions used RNA transcripts (as template). The workflow started with a first-round RT-PCR run with HTBI primers and then moved on to a second-round multiplex PCR. In TCRdb, the multiplex PCR reads were re-called with MiXCR into one record per CDR3 protein. Counted here are hundreds of thousands of distinct CDR3 sequences, about 44% occurring once; the ten biggest clones make up about 40%. The sample taken for sequencing was peripheral blood. The receptors were sampled from an adult man with Graves' ophthalmopathy.

Notes on this clonotype: Germline and junction disagree at one end, which may indicate a read error. The genes are TRBV29-1 and TRBJ2-5, with a tentative D call TRBD1 (6 bases). The CDR3 is made up of 12 amino acids. Per germline, CDR1 SQVTM and CDR2 ANQGSEA. The CDR3 reads CSVRPSGQRLAF. In nucleotides, the CDR3 is TGCAGCGTTCGACCCTCGGGACAACGGCTTGCCTTC.

This clonotype occurred a few times. This chain joins TRBV20-1 and TRBJ1-5; the D gene is possibly TRBD1 (6 bases). Germline V lookup: CDR1 DFQATT, CDR2 SNEGSKA (reference sequence). Trimming left V 7 bases short and J 7 bases short, with 17 bases between. The CDR3 has 13 residues. The CDR3 sequence: CSGGGGQGQPQHF. The CDR3 DNA follows: TGCAGTGGAGGGGGGGGTCAGGGGCAGCCCCAGCATTTT.

The rearrangement uses TRBV10-3 and TRBJ1-6; tentatively, D is TRBD1 (6 bases). Germline V gives CDR1 ENHRY, CDR2 SYGVKD. Trimming cost V 5 bases and J 7 bases, with 15 bases left between them. The CDR3 is 15 residues long. The CDR3 nucleotides are TGTGCCATCAGTTACTCGACAGGAGCAAATTCACCCCTCCACTTT. Translated: CAISYSTGANSPLHF.

Points on this clonotype: A read error may be the cause here, since a much bigger clone is one base away. V and J are TRBV2 and TRBJ2-7; 10 bases match TRBD2. The CDR3 spans 15 residues. Losses at the gene ends were 4 bases for V and 2 bases for J; bases not matched to a gene: 5. From germline, CDR1 is SNHLY and CDR2 FYNNEI. The DNA for the CDR3 is TGTGCCAGCAGTGCGGGACTAGCGAGACCCTACGAGCAGTACTTC. Its protein is CASSAGLARPYEQYF.

At least ten counts were recorded for this clonotype. The chain is built from TRBV29-1 and TRBJ1-2, with TRBD1 matching over 8 bases. Per the germline V gene, CDR1 is SQVTM and CDR2 is ANQGSEA. CDR3 size: 13 residues. Trimming at V came to 8 bases and at J to 4 bases, leaving 9 bases not matched to a gene. Written as DNA, the CDR3 is TGCAGCTCCTCCCGACAGGGGTCCTATGGCTACACCTTC. Translated, it gives CSSSRQGSYGYTF.

The chain combines TRBV10-3 with TRBJ1-5, with a weak D call TRBD1 (6 bases). This CDR3 is built from 14 residues. V was trimmed by 6 bases and J by 7 bases, leaving 16 bases between them. Germline V gene data show CDR1 as ENHRY and CDR2 as SYGVKD. CDR3 DNA: TGTGCCATCAGAACTGACAGGTGGGGACAGCCCCAGCATTTT. Residues: CAIRTDRWGQPQHF.

This chain uses TRBV10-3 with TRBJ2-3; 9 bases match TRBD2. The CDR3 is 16 residues long. The junction had 11 bases not matched to a gene; V was cut back by 6 bases and J by 4 bases. In germline, CDR1 is ENHRY, CDR2 SYGVKD. CDR3 nucleotide sequence: TGTGCCATCAGATCAGGCGGGAGGGATGATTCAGATACGCAGTATTTT. Its translation: CAIRSGGRDDSDTQYF.

The V call is TRBV12-3 or TRBV12-4, the J call TRBJ1-1; D is perhaps TRBD1 (6 bases). Trimming shortened V by 5 bases and J by 1 base, and 14 bases separated the two germline ends. This CDR3 is built from 15 residues. CDR3 DNA sequence: TGTGCCAGCAGTAAACAGGGTATTTCGAACACTGAAGCTTTCTTT. Translating gives CASSKQGISNTEAFF.

The chain has TRBV7-9 and TRBJ1-1; tentatively, D is TRBD1 (5 bases). CDR1 is SEHNR, CDR2 FQNEAQ, per germline (reference sequence). V shed 5 bases and J shed 1 base, with 11 bases lying between them. This CDR3 is 14 amino acids long. CDR3 in amino acids: CASSLGAKNTEAFF. The CDR3 DNA reads TGTGCCAGCAGCCTAGGGGCCAAGAACACTGAAGCTTTCTTT.

In the case of this clonotype: A read error is possible here, since a much larger clone lies one base away. The chain couples TRBV12-3 or TRBV12-4 to TRBJ2-7; TRBD2 agrees at 11 bases. This CDR3 is 15 amino acids long. V gave up 8 bases and J gave up 0 bases; unmatched junction bases: 6. CDR3 sequence: CASGVLAGASYEQYF. CDR3 in DNA: TGTGCCAGCGGCGTACTAGCGGGGGCCTCCTACGAGCAGTACTTC.

The V call is TRBV29-1, the J call TRBJ2-5, with D maybe TRBD2 (6 bases). Per germline, CDR1 SQVTM and CDR2 ANQGSEA. Trimming stripped 4 bases from V and 5 bases from J, with 14 bases between. The CDR3 spans 13 residues. This CDR3 reads CSVGQGGYETQYF. The CDR3 coding sequence is TGCAGCGTTGGGCAGGGAGGCTACGAGACCCAGTACTTC.

The genes are TRBV10-2 and TRBJ1-3, with 8 bases lining up with TRBD1. This CDR3 contains 14 residues. Trimming at V came to 11 bases and at J to 0 bases, leaving 6 bases not matched to a gene. Germline values: CDR1 WSHSY, CDR2 SAAADI. The CDR3 spells CAVRDRSSGNTIYF. The CDR3 DNA sequence: TGCGCCGTCAGGGACAGGAGCTCTGGAAACACCATATATTTT.

The rearrangement uses TRBV5-1 and TRBJ1-2; a weak D match, TRBD1 (6 bases). The V and J ends lost 4 bases and 4 bases respectively, with 14 bases between them. The germline CDR1 and CDR2 sequences are SGHRS and YFSETQ. The CDR3 has 14 residues. The CDR3 bases are TGCGCCAGCAGCCAACAACCGACAGGCTATGGCTACACCTTC. Its translation: CASSQQPTGYGYTF.

The chain uses TRBV2 and TRBJ1-2; D is unclear. The CDR3 loop spans 12 amino acids. Germline CDR1 reads SNHLY; CDR2 reads FYNNEI. The CDR3 region is CVRGSGSYGYTF. CDR3 bases: TGTGTCCGCGGTTCGGGCTCCTATGGCTACACCTTC.

This clonotype has a handful of counts. The genes are TRBV15 and TRBJ1-5; 7 bases are shared with TRBD1. This CDR3 has 15 residues. V lost 10 bases and J lost 6; bases outside the gene matches: 15. Germline V gene sequence: CDR1 LNHNV, CDR2 YYDKDF (reference sequence). CDR3 amino acids: CASSLRTGLSQPQHF. CDR3 DNA: TGTGCCAGCAGTTTACGGACAGGCCTCAGTCAGCCCCAGCATTTT.

This clonotype was seen only a few times. This chain uses TRBV2 with TRBJ2-7, with D maybe TRBD1 (6 bases). Germline loops: CDR1 SNHLY, CDR2 FYNNEI. The CDR3 consists of 15 residues. V was pared by 8 bases and J by 1 base, with 18 bases between. The CDR3 loop is CASGHRVGQSYEQYF. The CDR3 DNA reads TGTGCCAGCGGGCATAGGGTTGGACAGTCCTACGAGCAGTACTTC. Variable domain in full (rest from reference TRBV2 and TRBJ2-7): EPEVTQTPSHQVTQMGQEVILRCVPISNHLYFYWYRQILGQKVEFLVSFYNNEISEKSEIFDDQFSVERPDGSNFTLKIRSTKLEDSAMYFCASGHRVGQSYEQYFGPGTRLTVT.

V is TRBV10-3 and J is TRBJ2-5; D is uncertain. The CDR3 consists of 10 residues. Germline loops: CDR1 ENHRY, CDR2 SYGVKD. For the CDR3, the DNA is TGTGACAACGGGCAAGAGACCCAGTACTTC. Its protein product is CDNGQETQYF.